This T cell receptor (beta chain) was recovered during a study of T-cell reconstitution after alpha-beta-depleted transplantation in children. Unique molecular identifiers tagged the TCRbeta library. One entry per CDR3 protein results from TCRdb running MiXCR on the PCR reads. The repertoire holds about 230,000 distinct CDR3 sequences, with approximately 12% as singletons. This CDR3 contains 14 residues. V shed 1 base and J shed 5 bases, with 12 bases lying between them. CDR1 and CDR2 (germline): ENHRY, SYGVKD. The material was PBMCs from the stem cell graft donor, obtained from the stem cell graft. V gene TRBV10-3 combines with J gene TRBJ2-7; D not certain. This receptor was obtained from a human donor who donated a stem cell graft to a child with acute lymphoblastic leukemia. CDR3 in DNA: TGTGCCATCAGTGAGTACGTTTGGAGTGACGAGCAGTACTTC. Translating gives CAISEYVWSDEQYF.